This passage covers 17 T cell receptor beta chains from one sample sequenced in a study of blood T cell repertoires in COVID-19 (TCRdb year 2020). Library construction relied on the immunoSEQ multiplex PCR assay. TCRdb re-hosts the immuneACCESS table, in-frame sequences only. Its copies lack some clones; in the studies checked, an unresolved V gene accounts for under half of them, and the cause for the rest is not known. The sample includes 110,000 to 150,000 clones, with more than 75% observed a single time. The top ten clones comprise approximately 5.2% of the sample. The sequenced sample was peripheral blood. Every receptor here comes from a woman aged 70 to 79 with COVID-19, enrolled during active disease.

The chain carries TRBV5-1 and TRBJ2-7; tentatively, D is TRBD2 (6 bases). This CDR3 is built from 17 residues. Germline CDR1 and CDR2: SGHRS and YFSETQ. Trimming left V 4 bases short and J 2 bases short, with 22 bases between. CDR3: CASSRQGLPGGAYEQYF. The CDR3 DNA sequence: TGCGCCAGCAGCCGTCAGGGCCTCCCCGGGGGAGCCTACGAGCAGTACTTC.

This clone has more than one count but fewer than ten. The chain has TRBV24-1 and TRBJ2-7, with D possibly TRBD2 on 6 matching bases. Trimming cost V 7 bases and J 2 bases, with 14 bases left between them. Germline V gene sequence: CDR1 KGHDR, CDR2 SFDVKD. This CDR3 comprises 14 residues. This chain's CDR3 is CATSTPGLPYEQYF. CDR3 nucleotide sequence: TGTGCCACCAGCACTCCGGGACTCCCCTACGAGCAGTACTTC.

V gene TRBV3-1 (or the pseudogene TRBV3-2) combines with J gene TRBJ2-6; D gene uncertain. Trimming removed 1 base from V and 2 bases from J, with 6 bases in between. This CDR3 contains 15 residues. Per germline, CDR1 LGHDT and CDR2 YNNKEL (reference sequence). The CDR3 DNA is TGTGCCAGCAGCCAAGTGGCGGCTGGGGCCAACGTCCTGACTTTC. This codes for CASSQVAAGANVLTF.

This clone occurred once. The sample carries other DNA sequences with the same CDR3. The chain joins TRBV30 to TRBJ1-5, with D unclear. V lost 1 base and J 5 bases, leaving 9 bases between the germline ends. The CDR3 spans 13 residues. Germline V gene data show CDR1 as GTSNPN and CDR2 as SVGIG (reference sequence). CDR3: CAWSDGRDQPQHF. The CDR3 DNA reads TGTGCCTGGAGTGATGGGAGGGATCAGCCCCAGCATTTT.

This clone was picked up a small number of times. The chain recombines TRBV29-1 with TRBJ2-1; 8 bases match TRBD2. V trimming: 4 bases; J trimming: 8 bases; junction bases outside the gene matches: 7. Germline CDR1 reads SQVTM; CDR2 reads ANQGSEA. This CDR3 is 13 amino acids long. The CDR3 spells CSVAGTRSYEQFF. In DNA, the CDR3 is TGCAGCGTTGCCGGGACTAGATCTTATGAGCAGTTCTTC.

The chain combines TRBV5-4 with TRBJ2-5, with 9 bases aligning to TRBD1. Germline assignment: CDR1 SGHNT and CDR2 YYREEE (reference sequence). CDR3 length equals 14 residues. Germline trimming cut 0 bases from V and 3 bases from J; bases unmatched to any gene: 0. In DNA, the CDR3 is TGTGCCAGCAGCTTGGGGGACAGGGAAGAGACCCAGTACTTC. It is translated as CASSLGDREETQYF.

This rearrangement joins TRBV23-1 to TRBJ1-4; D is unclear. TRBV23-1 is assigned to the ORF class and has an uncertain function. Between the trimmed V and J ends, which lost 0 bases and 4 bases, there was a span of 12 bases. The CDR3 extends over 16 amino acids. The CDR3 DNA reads TGCGCCAGCAGTCAATCGCGCCGTACGAGTAATGAAAAACTGTTTTTT. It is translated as CASSQSRRTSNEKLFF.

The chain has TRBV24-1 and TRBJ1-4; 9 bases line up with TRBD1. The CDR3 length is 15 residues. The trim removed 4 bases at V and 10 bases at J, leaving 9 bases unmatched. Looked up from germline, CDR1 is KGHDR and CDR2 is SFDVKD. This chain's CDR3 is CATSDMGQGSGKLFF. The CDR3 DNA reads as TGTGCCACCAGTGACATGGGACAGGGATCGGGAAAACTGTTTTTT.

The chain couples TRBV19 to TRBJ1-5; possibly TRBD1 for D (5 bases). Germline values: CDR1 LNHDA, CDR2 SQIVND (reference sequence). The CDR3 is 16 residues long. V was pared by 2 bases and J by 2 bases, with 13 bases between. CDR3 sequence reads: CASSIRRGPGNQPQHF. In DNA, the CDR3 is TGTGCCAGTAGTATAAGAAGGGGTCCGGGCAATCAGCCCCAGCATTTT.

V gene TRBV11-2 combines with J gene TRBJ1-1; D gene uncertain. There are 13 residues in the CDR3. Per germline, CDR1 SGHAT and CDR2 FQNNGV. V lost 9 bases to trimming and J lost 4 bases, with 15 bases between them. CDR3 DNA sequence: TGTGCCAGTCGCGGGTCAAGAGGCACTGAAGCTTTCTTT. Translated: CASRGSRGTEAFF.

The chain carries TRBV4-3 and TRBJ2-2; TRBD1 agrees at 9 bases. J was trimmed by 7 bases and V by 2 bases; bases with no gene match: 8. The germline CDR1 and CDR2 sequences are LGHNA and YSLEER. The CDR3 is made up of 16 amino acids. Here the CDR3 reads CASSQPPGQGIGELFF. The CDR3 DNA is TGCGCCAGCAGCCAACCCCCGGGACAGGGAATCGGGGAGCTGTTTTTT.

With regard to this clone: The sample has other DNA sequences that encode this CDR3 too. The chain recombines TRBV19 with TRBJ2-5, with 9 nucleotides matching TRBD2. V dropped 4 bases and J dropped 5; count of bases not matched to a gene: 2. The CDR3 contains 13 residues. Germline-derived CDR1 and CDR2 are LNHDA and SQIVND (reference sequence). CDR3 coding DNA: TGTGCCAGTAGTAGCGGGGGGGCGGAGACCCAGTACTTC. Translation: CASSSGGAETQYF.

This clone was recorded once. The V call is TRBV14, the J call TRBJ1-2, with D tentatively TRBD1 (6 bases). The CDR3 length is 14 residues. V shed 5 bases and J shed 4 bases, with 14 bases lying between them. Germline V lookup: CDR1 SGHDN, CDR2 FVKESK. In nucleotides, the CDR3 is TGTGCCAGCAGCGCAGGGGCCCTCTCCTATGGCTACACCTTC. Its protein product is CASSAGALSYGYTF.

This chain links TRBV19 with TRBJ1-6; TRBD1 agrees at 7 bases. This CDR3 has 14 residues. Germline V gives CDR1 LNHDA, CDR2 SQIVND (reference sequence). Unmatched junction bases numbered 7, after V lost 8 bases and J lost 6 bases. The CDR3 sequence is CASPSRDSNSPLHF. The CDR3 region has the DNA TGTGCCAGTCCAAGCAGGGACAGTAATTCACCCCTCCACTTT.

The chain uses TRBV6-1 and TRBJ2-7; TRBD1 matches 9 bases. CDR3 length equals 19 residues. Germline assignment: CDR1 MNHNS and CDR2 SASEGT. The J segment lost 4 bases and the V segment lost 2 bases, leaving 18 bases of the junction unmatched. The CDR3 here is CASSEMVGYGQGKSYEQYF. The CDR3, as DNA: TGTGCCAGCAGTGAAATGGTCGGTTATGGACAGGGGAAGAGTTACGAGCAGTACTTC.

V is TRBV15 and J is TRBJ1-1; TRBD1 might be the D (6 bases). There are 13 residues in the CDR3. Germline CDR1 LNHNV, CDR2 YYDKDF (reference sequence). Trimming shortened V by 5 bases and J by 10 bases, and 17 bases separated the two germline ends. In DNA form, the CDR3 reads TGTGCCACCAGCGCCGTGGGGGGGCTTGGAGCTTTCTTT. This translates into CATSAVGGLGAFF.

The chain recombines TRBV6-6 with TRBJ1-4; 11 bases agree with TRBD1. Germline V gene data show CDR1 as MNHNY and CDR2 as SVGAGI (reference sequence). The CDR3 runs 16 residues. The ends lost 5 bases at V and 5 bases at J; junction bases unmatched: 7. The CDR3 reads CASSTPGTGGNEKLFF. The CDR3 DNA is TGTGCCAGCAGTACGCCCGGGACAGGGGGAAATGAAAAACTGTTTTTT.